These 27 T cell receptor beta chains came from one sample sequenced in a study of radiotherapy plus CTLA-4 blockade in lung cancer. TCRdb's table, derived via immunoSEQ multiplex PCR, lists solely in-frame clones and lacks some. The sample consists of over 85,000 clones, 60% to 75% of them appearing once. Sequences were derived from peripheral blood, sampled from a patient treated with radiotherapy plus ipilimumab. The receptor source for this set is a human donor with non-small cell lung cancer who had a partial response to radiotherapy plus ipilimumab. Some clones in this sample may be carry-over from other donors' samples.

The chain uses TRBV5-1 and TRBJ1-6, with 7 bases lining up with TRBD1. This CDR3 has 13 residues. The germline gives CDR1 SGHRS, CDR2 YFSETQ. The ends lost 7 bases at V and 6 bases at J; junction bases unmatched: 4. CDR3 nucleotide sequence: TGCGCCAGCGGACAGGCCTCTAATTCACCCCTCCACTTT. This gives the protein CASGQASNSPLHF.

The CDR3 is CASSLSGSSYNEQFF. Here the CDR3 DNA reads TGCGCCAGCAGCTTGAGCGGTAGCTCCTACAATGAGCAGTTCTTC. This chain links TRBV5-1 with TRBJ2-1; D is perhaps TRBD2 (5 bases). This CDR3 has 15 residues. V was pared by 1 base and J by 0 bases, with 8 bases between. Per germline, CDR1 SGHRS and CDR2 YFSETQ.

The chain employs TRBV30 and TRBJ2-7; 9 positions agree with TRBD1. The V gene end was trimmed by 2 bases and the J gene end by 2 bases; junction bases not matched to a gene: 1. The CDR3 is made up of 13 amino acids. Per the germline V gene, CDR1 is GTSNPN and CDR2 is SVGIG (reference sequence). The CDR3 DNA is TGTGCCTGGAGTAGACAGGGGGCCTACGAGCAGTACTTC. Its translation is CAWSRQGAYEQYF. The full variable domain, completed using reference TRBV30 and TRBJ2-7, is SQTIHQWPATLVQPVGSPLSLECTVEGTSNPNLYWYRQAAGRGLQLLFYSVGIGQISSEVPQNLSASRPQDRQFILSSKKLLLSDSGFYLCAWSRQGAYEQYFGPGTRLTVT.

This chain's CDR3 is CASSFQEGADTQYF. DNA of the CDR3: TGTGCCAGCAGTTTTCAAGAGGGGGCAGATACGCAGTATTTT. V and J are TRBV6-1 and TRBJ2-3; D is perhaps TRBD1 (6 bases). Trimming removed 5 bases at V and 4 bases at J, with 13 bases between. CDR1 and CDR2 (germline): MNHNS, SASEGT. The CDR3 is 14 amino acids.

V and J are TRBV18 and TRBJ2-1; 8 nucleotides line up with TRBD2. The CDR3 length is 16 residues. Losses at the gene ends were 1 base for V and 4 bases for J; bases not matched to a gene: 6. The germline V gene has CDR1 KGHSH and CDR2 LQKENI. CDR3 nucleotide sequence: TGTGCCAGCTCACCACTTACTAGCGGCGTTTACAATGAGCAGTTCTTC. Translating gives CASSPLTSGVYNEQFF.

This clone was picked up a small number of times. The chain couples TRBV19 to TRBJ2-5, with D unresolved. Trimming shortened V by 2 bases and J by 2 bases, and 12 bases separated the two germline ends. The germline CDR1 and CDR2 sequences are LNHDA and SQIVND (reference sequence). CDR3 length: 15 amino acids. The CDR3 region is CASSIMLSVQETQYF. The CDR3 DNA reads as TGTGCCAGTAGTATAATGTTGAGTGTTCAAGAGACCCAGTACTTC.

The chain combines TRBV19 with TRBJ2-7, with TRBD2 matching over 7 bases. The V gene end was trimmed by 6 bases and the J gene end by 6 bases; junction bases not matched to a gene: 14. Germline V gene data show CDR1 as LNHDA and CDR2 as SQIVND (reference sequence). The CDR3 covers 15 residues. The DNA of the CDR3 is TGTGCCAGTAGCGGCTATCAAGCGGGGACTTCCGAGCAGTACTTC. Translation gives CASSGYQAGTSEQYF.

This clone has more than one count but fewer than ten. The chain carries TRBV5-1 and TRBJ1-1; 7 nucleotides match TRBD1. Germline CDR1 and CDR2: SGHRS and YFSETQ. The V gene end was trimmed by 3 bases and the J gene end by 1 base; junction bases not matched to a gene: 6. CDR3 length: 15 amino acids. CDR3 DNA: TGCGCCAGCAGCTCCCGACAGGGTGGGAACACTGAAGCTTTCTTT. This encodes CASSSRQGGNTEAFF.

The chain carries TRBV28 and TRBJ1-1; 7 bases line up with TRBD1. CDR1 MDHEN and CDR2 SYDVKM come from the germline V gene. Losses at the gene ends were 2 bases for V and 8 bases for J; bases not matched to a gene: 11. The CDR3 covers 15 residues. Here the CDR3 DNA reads TGTGCCAGCAGTTTACCGTCGACAGGGTCAAGGGAAGCTTTCTTT. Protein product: CASSLPSTGSREAFF.

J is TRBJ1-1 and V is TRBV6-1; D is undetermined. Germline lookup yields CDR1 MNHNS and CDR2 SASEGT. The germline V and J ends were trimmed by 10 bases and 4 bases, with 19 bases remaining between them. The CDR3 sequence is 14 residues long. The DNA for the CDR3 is TGTGCCACCCGAGGGAGGTTCTCGGGCACTGAAGCTTTCTTT. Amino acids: CATRGRFSGTEAFF.

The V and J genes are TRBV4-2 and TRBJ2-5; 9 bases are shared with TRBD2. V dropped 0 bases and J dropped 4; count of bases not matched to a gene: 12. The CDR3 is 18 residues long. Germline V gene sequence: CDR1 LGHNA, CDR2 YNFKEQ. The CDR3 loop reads CASSQERGGAGGRETQYF. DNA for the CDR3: TGTGCCAGCAGCCAAGAGAGGGGCGGGGCGGGGGGGCGAGAGACCCAGTACTTC.

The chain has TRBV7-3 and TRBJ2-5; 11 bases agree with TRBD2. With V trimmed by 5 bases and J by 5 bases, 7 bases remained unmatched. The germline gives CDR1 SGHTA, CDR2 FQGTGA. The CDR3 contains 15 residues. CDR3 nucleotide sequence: TGTGCCAGCAGCAGTAGCGGGGGGGCCGGTGAGACCCAGTACTTC. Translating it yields CASSSSGGAGETQYF.

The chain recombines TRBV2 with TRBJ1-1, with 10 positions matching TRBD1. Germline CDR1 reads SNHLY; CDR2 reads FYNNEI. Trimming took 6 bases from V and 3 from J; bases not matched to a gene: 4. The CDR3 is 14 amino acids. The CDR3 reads CASRRDRGDTEAFF. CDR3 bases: TGTGCCAGCAGGAGGGACAGGGGAGACACTGAAGCTTTCTTT.

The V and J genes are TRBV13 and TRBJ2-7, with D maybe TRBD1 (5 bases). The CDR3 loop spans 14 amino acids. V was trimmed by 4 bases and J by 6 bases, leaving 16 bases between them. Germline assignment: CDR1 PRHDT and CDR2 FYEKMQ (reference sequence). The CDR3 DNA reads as TGTGCCAGCAGCTCGACCTATCAGGGTAGCGAGCAGTACTTC. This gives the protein CASSSTYQGSEQYF.

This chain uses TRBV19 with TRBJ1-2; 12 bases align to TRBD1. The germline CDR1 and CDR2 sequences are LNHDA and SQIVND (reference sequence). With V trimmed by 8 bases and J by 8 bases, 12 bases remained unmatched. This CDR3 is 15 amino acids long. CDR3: CASYLGTGGLWGYTF. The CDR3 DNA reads TGTGCCAGTTATCTCGGGACAGGGGGCCTTTGGGGCTACACCTTC.

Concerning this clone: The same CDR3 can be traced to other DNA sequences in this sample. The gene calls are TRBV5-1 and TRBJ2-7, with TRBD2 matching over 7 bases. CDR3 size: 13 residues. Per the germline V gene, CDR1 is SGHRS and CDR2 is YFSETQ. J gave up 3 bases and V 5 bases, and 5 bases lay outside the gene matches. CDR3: CASRLRGGYEQYF. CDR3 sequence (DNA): TGCGCCAGCAGGCTTCGCGGGGGCTACGAGCAGTACTTC.

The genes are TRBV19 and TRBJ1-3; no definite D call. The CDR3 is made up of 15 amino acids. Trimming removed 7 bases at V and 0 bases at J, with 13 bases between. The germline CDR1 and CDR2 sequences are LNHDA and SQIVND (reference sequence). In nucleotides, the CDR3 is TGTGCCAGTACATATTGGGCCGACTCTGGAAACACCATATATTTT. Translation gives CASTYWADSGNTIYF.

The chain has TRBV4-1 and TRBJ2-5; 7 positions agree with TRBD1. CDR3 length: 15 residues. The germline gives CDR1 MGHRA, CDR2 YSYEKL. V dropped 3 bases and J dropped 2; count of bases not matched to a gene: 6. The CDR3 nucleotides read TGCGCCAGCAGCCAGCCCGACAGGGTTCAAGAGACCCAGTACTTC. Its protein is CASSQPDRVQETQYF.

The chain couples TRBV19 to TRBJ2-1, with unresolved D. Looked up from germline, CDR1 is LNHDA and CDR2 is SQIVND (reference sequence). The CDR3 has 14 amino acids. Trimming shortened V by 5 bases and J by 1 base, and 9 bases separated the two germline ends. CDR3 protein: CASSPGRSYNEQFF. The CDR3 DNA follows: TGTGCCAGTAGTCCAGGCCGGTCCTACAATGAGCAGTTCTTC.

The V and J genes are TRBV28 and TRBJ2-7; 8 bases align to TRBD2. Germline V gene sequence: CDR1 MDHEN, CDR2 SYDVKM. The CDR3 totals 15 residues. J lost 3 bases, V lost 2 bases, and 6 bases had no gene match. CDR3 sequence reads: CASSLPGGPFYEQYF. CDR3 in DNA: TGTGCCAGCAGTTTACCGGGAGGGCCGTTCTACGAGCAGTACTTC.

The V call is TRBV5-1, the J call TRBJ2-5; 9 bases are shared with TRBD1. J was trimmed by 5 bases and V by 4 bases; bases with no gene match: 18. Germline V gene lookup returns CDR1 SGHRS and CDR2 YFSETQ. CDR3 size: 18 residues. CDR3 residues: CASSPAPLQGAIDETQYF. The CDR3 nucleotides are TGCGCCAGCAGCCCAGCCCCGCTACAGGGGGCGATTGACGAGACCCAGTACTTC. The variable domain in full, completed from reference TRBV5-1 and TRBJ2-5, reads KAGVTQTPRYLIKTRGQQVTLSCSPISGHRSVSWYQQTPGQGLQFLFEYFSETQRNKGNFPGRFSGRQFSNSRSEMNVSTLELGDSALYLCASSPAPLQGAIDETQYFGPGTRLLVL.

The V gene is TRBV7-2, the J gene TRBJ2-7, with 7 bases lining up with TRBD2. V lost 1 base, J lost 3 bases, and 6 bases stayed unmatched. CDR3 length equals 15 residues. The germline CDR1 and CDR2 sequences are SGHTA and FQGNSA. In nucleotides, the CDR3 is TGTGCCAGCAGCTTAGGGCCTAGCGGCAACTACGAGCAGTACTTC. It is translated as CASSLGPSGNYEQYF. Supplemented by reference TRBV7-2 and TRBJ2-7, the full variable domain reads GAGVSQSPSNKVTEKGKDVELRCDPISGHTALYWYRQSLGQGLEFLIYFQGNSAPDKSGLPSDRFSAERTGGSVSTLTIQRTQQEDSAVYLCASSLGPSGNYEQYFGPGTRLTVT.

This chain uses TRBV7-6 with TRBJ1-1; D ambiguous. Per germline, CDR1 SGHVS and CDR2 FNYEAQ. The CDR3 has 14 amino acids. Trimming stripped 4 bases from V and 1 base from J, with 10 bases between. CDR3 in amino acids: CASSSALSNTEAFF. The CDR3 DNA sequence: TGTGCCAGCAGCTCCGCGTTGTCGAACACTGAAGCTTTCTTT.

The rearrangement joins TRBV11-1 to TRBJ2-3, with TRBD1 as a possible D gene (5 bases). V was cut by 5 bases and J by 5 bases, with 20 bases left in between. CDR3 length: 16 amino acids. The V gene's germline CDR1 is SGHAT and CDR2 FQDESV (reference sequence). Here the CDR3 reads CASSLLPDTGRDTQYF. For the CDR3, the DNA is TGTGCCAGCAGCCTACTCCCGGACACGGGTAGAGATACGCAGTATTTT.

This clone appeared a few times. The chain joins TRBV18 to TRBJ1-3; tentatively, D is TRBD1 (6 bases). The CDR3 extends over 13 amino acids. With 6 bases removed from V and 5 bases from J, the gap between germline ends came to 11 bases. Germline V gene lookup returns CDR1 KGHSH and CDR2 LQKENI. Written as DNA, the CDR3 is TGTGCCAGCTCTCAGGGGTCCCGAAACACCATATATTTT. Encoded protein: CASSQGSRNTIYF.

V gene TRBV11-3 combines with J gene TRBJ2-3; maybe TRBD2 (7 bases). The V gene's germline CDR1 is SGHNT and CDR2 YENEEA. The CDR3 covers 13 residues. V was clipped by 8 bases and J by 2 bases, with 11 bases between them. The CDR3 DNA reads TGTGCCAGCCGAGCGGGACACACAGATACGCAGTATTTT. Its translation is CASRAGHTDTQYF. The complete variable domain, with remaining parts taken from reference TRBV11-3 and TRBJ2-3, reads EAGVVQSPRYKIIEKKQPVAFWCNPISGHNTLYWYLQNLGQGPELLIRYENEEAVDDSQLPKDRFSAERLKGVDSTLKIQPAELGDSAVYLCASRAGHTDTQYFGPGTRLTVL.

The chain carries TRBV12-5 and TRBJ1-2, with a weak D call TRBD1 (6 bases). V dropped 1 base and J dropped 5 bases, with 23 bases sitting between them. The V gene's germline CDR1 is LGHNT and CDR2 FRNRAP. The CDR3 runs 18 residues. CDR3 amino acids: CASGLATDRGQLPYGYTF. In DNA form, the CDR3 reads TGTGCTAGTGGTTTGGCCACCGACCGAGGACAGCTCCCATATGGCTACACCTTC.